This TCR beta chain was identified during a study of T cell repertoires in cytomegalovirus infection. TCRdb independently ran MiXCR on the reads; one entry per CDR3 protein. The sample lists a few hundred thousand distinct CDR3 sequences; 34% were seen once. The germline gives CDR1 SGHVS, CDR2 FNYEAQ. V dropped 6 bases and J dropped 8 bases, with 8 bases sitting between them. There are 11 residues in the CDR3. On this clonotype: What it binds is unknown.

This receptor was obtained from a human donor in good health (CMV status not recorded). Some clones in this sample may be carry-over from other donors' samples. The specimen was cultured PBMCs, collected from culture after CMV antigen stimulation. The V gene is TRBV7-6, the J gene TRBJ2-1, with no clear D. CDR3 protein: CASSSSDEQFF. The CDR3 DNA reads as TGTGCCAGCAGTTCCTCCGATGAGCAGTTCTTC.